This TCR beta chain derives from a study of blood T cell repertoires in COVID-19. TCRdb's copy holds only in-frame clones and misses some; the assay was immunoSEQ multiplex PCR. This sample yields 200,000 to 250,000 clones, of which roughly 91% are seen a single time; approximately 3.7% belongs to the top ten. Allocation to cohorts depended on clinical history reported by the participants. Two negative PCRs, clearance, or symptom resolution were required of recovered Cohort 3 donors. CDR1 and CDR2 (germline): SGDLS, YYNGEE. The V end lost 1 base, the J end lost 5 bases, and 9 bases lay between the germline ends. This CDR3 region has 14 residues.

The sequenced sample consisted of PBMCs or T cells enriched from blood (not recorded which). The V gene is TRBV9, the J gene TRBJ2-2; no clear D. The sequence came from a woman under 40 who had recovered from COVID-19. CDR3 bases: TGTGCCAGCAGCGTACAGTCCGTAACCGGGGAGCTGTTTTTT. Translated, it gives CASSVQSVTGELFF.